This note documents a single T cell receptor (beta chain) sequence. What it binds is unknown. These data belong to a study of T-cell memory formation after mild COVID-19. Overall study results and limits: Among clones contracting day 15 to 85, CD4/CD8 was balanced, whereas later expanders leaned CD4+.

One entry per CDR3 protein, called by TCRdb with MiXCR from the 5' RACE reads. The sample lists 250,000 to 300,000 distinct CDR3 sequences, 15% to 20% occurring once. Germline-derived CDR1 and CDR2 are LGHNA and YNFKEQ. Trimming removed 4 bases at V and 3 bases at J, with 17 bases between. The CDR3 has 16 residues. Specimen: PBMCs or a T cell subset sorted from them (not recorded which). The V and J genes are TRBV4-2 and TRBJ2-3, with D hard to call. The receptor was isolated from a young man who had mild COVID-19 (a few samples of this study predate the infection). Cell type and time point are not known. For the CDR3, the DNA is TGTGCCAGCAGCCGATCCAACGGCTTAGGAACAGATACGCAGTATTTT. Translating it yields CASSRSNGLGTDTQYF.